What follows are 4 T cell receptor beta chains derived from one specimen sequenced in a study of T cells in Graves' hyperthyroidism and ophthalmopathy. RNA transcripts yielded amplified TCR beta CDR3 regions. RT-PCR in the first round (using the HTBI primer set) targeted the TCR CDR3. TCRdb recomputed calls from the multiplex PCR reads with MiXCR, one row per CDR3 protein. This repertoire shows some 650,000 distinct CDR3 sequences, more than 15% found once; its top ten account for less than 3.5%. The sequencing input was blood. Receptor source: a woman between 40 and 55 years old with Graves' ophthalmopathy.

This clonotype was counted ten times or more. The CDR3 spells CASSSGGGLHNEQFF. For the CDR3, the DNA is TGTGCCAGCAGTTCCGGGGGAGGCCTCCACAATGAGCAGTTCTTC. The genes are TRBV28 and TRBJ2-1; the D gene is possibly TRBD2 (6 bases). Between the trimmed V and J ends, which lost 4 bases and 5 bases, there was a span of 15 bases. From germline, CDR1 is MDHEN and CDR2 SYDVKM. The CDR3 is made up of 15 amino acids.

This clonotype was counted only a few times. This chain links TRBV27 with TRBJ2-7; TRBD1 matches 8 bases. Germline V gene lookup returns CDR1 MNHEY and CDR2 SMNVEV (reference sequence). The CDR3 is made up of 15 amino acids. V was clipped by 3 bases and J by 0 bases; unmatched bases: 4. The CDR3 bases are TGTGCCAGCAGTTTCCGGACAGGGAGCTCCTACGAGCAGTACTTC. The encoded protein is CASSFRTGSSYEQYF.

This clonotype came up once. This chain connects TRBV5-4 to TRBJ2-1; 7 bases line up with TRBD2. V trimming: 2 bases; J trimming: 3 bases; junction bases outside the gene matches: 5. The germline V gene encodes CDR1 SGHNT and CDR2 YYREEE (reference sequence). The CDR3 loop spans 15 amino acids. As DNA, the CDR3 is TGTGCCAGCAGCTTACGCCGGGACTACTACAATGAGCAGTTCTTC. Translation gives CASSLRRDYYNEQFF.

This clonotype has a count of ten or more. The chain links TRBV28 to TRBJ2-3; D remains unclear. CDR1 is MDHEN, CDR2 SYDVKM, per germline. There are 13 residues in the CDR3. V gave up 5 bases and J gave up 0 bases, with 6 bases separating them. CDR3 DNA sequence: TGTGCCAGCAGTACTTCTAGCACAGATACGCAGTATTTT. It translates to CASSTSSTDTQYF.